This T cell receptor (beta chain) appears in the sequencing data of a study of OX40 agonist ivuxolimab in advanced cancers. Profiled with immunoSEQ multiplex PCR; TCRdb holds only in-frame clones, not every one. The repertoire holds nearly 85,000 clones, with 75% to 90% as singletons. The CDR3 spans 14 residues. Per germline, CDR1 GTSNPN and CDR2 SVGIG (reference sequence). Germline trimming cut 3 bases from V and 2 bases from J; bases unmatched to any gene: 7. General study findings and limits: Among T cells, CD8+ cells averaged more expanded clones than CD4+ cells.

As for this clone: The antigen is undetermined.

This receptor was obtained from an adult with an advanced solid tumor such as melanoma, head and neck, liver or kidney cancer. The specimen comprised CD4+ or CD8+ T cells sorted from blood, sampled in a trial of the OX40 agonist ivuxolimab. The chain combines TRBV30 with TRBJ2-7; 7 bases are a match to TRBD1. CDR3 sequence: CAWRLRGPAYEQYF. In nucleotides, the CDR3 is TGTGCCTGGAGACTGAGGGGGCCGGCCTACGAGCAGTACTTC.